Detailed here is one T cell receptor beta chain. Its antigen remains unidentified. TCRdb derives one entry per CDR3 protein from the 5' RACE reads, leaving out DNA. Its clone listing holds over 150,000 distinct CDR3 sequences. The sample comes from a study of T cells expressing NK-cell markers. Study in general: Investigators obtained TCR beta repertoires from sorted CD3+CD56+NKG2C+, CD3+CD56+NKG2C- and CD3+CD56-NKG2C+ T cells. Among eight sequenced donors, seven carried HCMV seropositivity while one was seronegative.

Whole-study results and caveats: Top CD8+ clonotypes included the dominant CD3+CD56+NKG2C+ clonotypes in six donors.

This TCR derives from a man aged 18 to 70 in good health. The specimen was blood T cells: a sorted CD56 or NKG2C T cell subset, CD4+ or CD8+ T cells, or bulk PBMC T cells (not recorded which).

CDR3 region: CASSYSDSEAFF. The chain has TRBV6-6 and TRBJ1-1. Germline CDR1 reads MNHNY; CDR2 reads SVGAGI (reference sequence). The CDR3 spans 12 residues.